One sample yielded the 14 T cell receptor beta chains listed below, sequenced in a study of T cell changes during pregnancy in multiple sclerosis. This table comes from immunoSEQ multiplex PCR, and its TCRdb copy is limited to in-frame clones, with some not included. The table records about 17,000 clones, approximately 85% of them present only once. Source: CD8+ T cells from peripheral blood mononuclear cells, taken after pregnancy. These receptors were collected from a female donor in good health, enrolled as a control in a pregnancy study.

This clone was picked up a small number of times. The chain recombines TRBV6-1 with TRBJ2-2; unclear D gene. The CDR3 length is 14 residues. Germline V gene sequence: CDR1 MNHNS, CDR2 SASEGT. The ends were cut back, 6 bases at V and 5 bases at J, with 13 bases in the middle. CDR3 coding DNA: TGTGCCAGCAGACAAAAAACAGAGACCGGGGAGCTGTTTTTT. It is translated as CASRQKTETGELFF.

The chain combines TRBV6-1 with TRBJ2-7, with 10 bases matching TRBD2. This CDR3 is built from 17 residues. Germline assignment: CDR1 MNHNS and CDR2 SASEGT. J was trimmed by 0 bases and V by 1 base; bases with no gene match: 6. The CDR3 nucleotides read TGTGCCAGCAGTGAAGACCTAGCGGGAGACAGCTCCTACGAGCAGTACTTC. Amino acid sequence: CASSEDLAGDSSYEQYF.

This chain links TRBV30 with TRBJ1-2; D unresolved. There are 12 residues in the CDR3. Germline V gene data show CDR1 as GTSNPN and CDR2 as SVGIG (reference sequence). V lost 1 base to trimming and J lost 0 bases, with 3 bases between them. The CDR3 here is CAWSGANYGYTF. The CDR3 DNA reads as TGTGCCTGGAGTGGAGCTAACTATGGCTACACCTTC.

In the case of this clone: At one end, the junction sequence differs from germline, possibly due to a read error. CDR3 sequence: CASSQAGLAYEQDF. The CDR3 DNA follows: TGTGCCAGCAGCCAGGCCGGACTAGCGTACGAGCAGGACTTC. V usage is TRBV4-2 and J usage is TRBJ2-7, with 9 bases that match TRBD2. CDR3 length equals 14 residues. CDR1 and CDR2 (germline): LGHNA, YNFKEQ.

The V call is TRBV5-6, the J call TRBJ1-2, with D perhaps TRBD1 (6 bases). Germline CDR1 and CDR2: SGHDT and YYEEEE. CDR3 length: 15 amino acids. V lost 4 bases and J 2 bases, leaving 15 bases between the germline ends. In DNA, the CDR3 is TGTGCCAGCAGCCCGTGGGGGGGGGCCAACTATGGCTACACCTTC. Translating gives CASSPWGGANYGYTF.

This clone is classed as medium-sized. The genes are TRBV2 and TRBJ2-1; a weak D match, TRBD1 (6 bases). CDR1 SNHLY and CDR2 FYNNEI come from the germline V gene. This CDR3 spans 11 amino acids. V lost 1 base to trimming and J lost 16 bases, with 11 bases between them. The DNA of the CDR3 is TGTGCCAGCAGTGAAGGGACAGTGGACTTCTTC. It codes for CASSEGTVDFF.

This clone was seen more than once but under ten times. The V and J genes are TRBV6-4 and TRBJ2-1; possible D gene TRBD1, 5 bases. V was pared by 6 bases and J by 8 bases, with 20 bases between. Germline CDR1 is MRHNA and CDR2 is SNTAGT. CDR3 length equals 15 residues. The CDR3 region has the DNA TGTGCCAGCAGAGAGCTGCCAGGGTCTAGTGATGAGCAGTTCTTC. Its translation is CASRELPGSSDEQFF.

This clone was recorded once. The rearrangement uses TRBV2 and TRBJ2-1, with 7 bases identical to TRBD1. From germline, CDR1 is SNHLY and CDR2 FYNNEI. The CDR3 runs to 13 residues. The junction had 4 bases not matched to a gene; V was cut back by 6 bases and J by 5 bases. The CDR3 here is CASRGTENNEQFF. In DNA, the CDR3 is TGTGCCAGCAGAGGGACAGAGAACAATGAGCAGTTCTTC. Variable domain in full (rest from reference TRBV2 and TRBJ2-1): EPEVTQTPSHQVTQMGQEVILRCVPISNHLYFYWYRQILGQKVEFLVSFYNNEISEKSEIFDDQFSVERPDGSNFTLKIRSTKLEDSAMYFCASRGTENNEQFFGPGTRLTVL.

This clone was detected only a few times. V usage is TRBV30 and J usage is TRBJ1-5; possible D gene TRBD1, 6 bases. Looked up from germline, CDR1 is GTSNPN and CDR2 is SVGIG (reference sequence). The length of the CDR3 is 13 residues. Trimming took off 0 bases at V and 7 bases at J, with 10 bases between the two ends. The CDR3 protein is CAWSVQGPQPQHF. CDR3 in DNA: TGTGCCTGGAGTGTACAGGGACCCCAGCCCCAGCATTTT.

The chain uses TRBV2 and TRBJ2-2; tentatively, D is TRBD2 (5 bases). This CDR3 spans 15 amino acids. Per germline, CDR1 SNHLY and CDR2 FYNNEI. V was pared by 6 bases and J by 6 bases, with 17 bases between. The CDR3 DNA follows: TGTGCCAGCAGGGACGTAGCGACGGACTCCGGGGAGCTGTTTTTT. Protein sequence: CASRDVATDSGELFF.

V is TRBV19 and J is TRBJ2-3; perhaps TRBD2 as D (6 bases). CDR3 length: 15 amino acids. CDR1 is LNHDA and CDR2 is SQIVND in the germline V gene (reference sequence). V was cut by 1 base and J by 5 bases, with 13 bases left in between. CDR3: CASSIGTGVRDTQYF. Written as DNA, the CDR3 is TGTGCCAGTAGTATAGGGACGGGAGTGAGAGATACGCAGTATTTT.

J is TRBJ2-1 and V is TRBV9, with a weak D call TRBD2 (5 bases). The CDR3 runs 13 residues. Germline CDR1 and CDR2: SGDLS and YYNGEE. Trimming shortened V by 0 bases and J by 8 bases, and 9 bases separated the two germline ends. CDR3 region: CASSVGAGDEQFF. For the CDR3, the DNA is TGTGCCAGCAGCGTAGGCGCCGGGGATGAGCAGTTCTTC.

Written as DNA, the CDR3 is TGTGCCATCAGTCCCGGGACAGGGTTCACTGAAGCTTTCTTT. Amino acid sequence: CAISPGTGFTEAFF. The chain employs TRBV10-3 and TRBJ1-1; 9 bases line up with TRBD1. J gave up 4 bases and V 5 bases, and 5 bases lay outside the gene matches. Germline CDR1 reads ENHRY; CDR2 reads SYGVKD. CDR3 length: 14 residues.

The J gene is TRBJ2-7, the V gene TRBV6-6; TRBD1 might be the D (6 bases). Germline values: CDR1 MNHNY, CDR2 SVGAGI (reference sequence). CDR3 length: 15 amino acids. Trimming shortened V by 7 bases and J by 0 bases, and 16 bases separated the two germline ends. The chain's CDR3 is CASNVDRTISYEQYF. In DNA, the CDR3 is TGTGCCAGCAACGTAGACAGGACGATCTCCTACGAGCAGTACTTC.